Presented here are 29 T cell receptor beta chains from one specimen sequenced in a study of yellow fever vaccine responses in identical twins (dated by TCRdb to the late 2010s). Receptor libraries were prepared by RT-PCR. TCRdb records Illumina HiSeq 2500 as the sequencer. TCRdb cleaned the public reads at Q25 with fastp, built clones with MiXCR and kept in-frame beta chains. CDR3 protein duplicates are merged, each entry listing the most common genes and DNA. The sample table shows 17,000 or so distinct CDR3 sequences, and roughly 70% are seen once. The ten largest make up about 2.7% of the sample. Material: T cells from blood (PBMCs), unsorted or a sorted subset (not recorded which), obtained before or after yellow fever vaccination (not recorded which). These receptor sequences come from a woman between 18 and 29 years old who received the yellow fever vaccine. Donor details come from another sample of the same person, matched by shared clones.

This clonotype was seen just once. This chain joins TRBV18 and TRBJ2-3, with 8 bases fitting TRBD1. The CDR3 sequence is 16 residues long. V lost 4 bases and J lost 0; bases outside the gene matches: 6. Germline V lookup: CDR1 KGHSH, CDR2 LQKENI. The CDR3 reads CASSQDRALSTDTQYF. Here the CDR3 DNA reads TGTGCCAGCTCACAGGACAGGGCCCTTAGCACAGATACGCAGTATTTT. Together with reference TRBV18 and TRBJ2-3, the CDR3 gives the full variable domain: NAGVMQNPRHLVRRRGQEARLRCSPMKGHSHVYWYRQLPEEGLKFMVYLQKENIIDESGMPKERFSAEFPKEGPSILRIQQVVRGDSAAYFCASSQDRALSTDTQYFGPGTRLTVL.

This clonotype was counted once. The chain is built from TRBV11-3 and TRBJ1-1; 8 nucleotides match TRBD1. This CDR3 has 15 amino acids. The germline gives CDR1 SGHNT, CDR2 YENEEA. V lost 4 bases, J lost 8 bases, and 12 bases stayed unmatched. The CDR3 DNA reads as TGTGCCAGCAGCTCCGGACAGGGTGCTTTGTCCGAAGCTTTCTTT. This gives the protein CASSSGQGALSEAFF.

This chain connects TRBV6-1 to TRBJ2-3; TRBD2 matches 9 bases. The length of the CDR3 is 14 residues. Germline-derived CDR1 and CDR2 are MNHNS and SASEGT. J gave up 1 base and V 4 bases, and 0 bases lay outside the gene matches. The CDR3 region is CASSASGGTDTQYF. In DNA form, the CDR3 reads TGTGCCAGCAGTGCTAGCGGGGGCACAGATACGCAGTATTTT.

The chain carries TRBV2 and TRBJ1-5, with D possibly being TRBD1 (6 bases). V lost 5 bases and J lost 6, with 11 bases in between. Germline values: CDR1 SNHLY, CDR2 FYNNEI. The CDR3 is 13 residues long. DNA for the CDR3: TGTGCCAGCAGTACACAGGGTTTTCAGCCCCAGCATTTT. Protein sequence: CASSTQGFQPQHF.

A few counts support this clonotype. V usage is TRBV24-1 and J usage is TRBJ2-1; D gene unclear. The length of the CDR3 is 13 residues. V gave up 3 bases and J gave up 7 bases, with 9 bases separating them. CDR1 KGHDR and CDR2 SFDVKD come from the germline V gene. The CDR3: CATSDIGKNEQFF. CDR3 bases: TGTGCCACCAGTGATATTGGTAAGAATGAGCAGTTCTTC.

This chain links TRBV20-1 with TRBJ2-1; 11 nucleotides agree with TRBD2. Germline lookup yields CDR1 DFQATT and CDR2 SNEGSKA (reference sequence). This CDR3 has 14 amino acids. With V trimmed by 6 bases and J by 4 bases, 5 bases remained unmatched. The CDR3 sequence is CSAITSGRYNEQFF. The DNA of the CDR3 is TGCAGTGCCATTACTAGCGGGAGATACAATGAGCAGTTCTTC.

This rearrangement joins TRBV11-2 to TRBJ1-2, with a weak D call TRBD1 (6 bases). The germline gives CDR1 SGHAT, CDR2 FQNNGV. Trimming pared 4 bases from V and 8 bases from J, leaving 14 bases between. CDR3 size: 13 residues. The CDR3 sequence is CASSSQDRGGYTF. The CDR3 coding sequence is TGTGCCAGCAGCTCCCAGGACAGAGGAGGCTACACCTTC.

The CDR3 loop reads CASRQANTEAFF. The CDR3 DNA follows: TGTGCCAGCCGACAGGCGAACACTGAAGCTTTCTTT. This chain connects TRBV2 to TRBJ1-1, with D maybe TRBD1 (6 bases). The CDR3 totals 12 residues. Germline CDR1 is SNHLY and CDR2 is FYNNEI. Trimming took 8 bases from V and 1 from J, leaving 8 bases between them.

The rearrangement joins TRBV6-4 to TRBJ2-2, with D unclear. The V end was cut by 2 bases, the J end by 0 bases, with 1 base between. The CDR3 has 13 residues. The germline V gene encodes CDR1 MRHNA and CDR2 SNTAGT. The CDR3 spells CASSDTNTGELFF. In DNA, the CDR3 is TGTGCCAGCAGTGACACGAACACCGGGGAGCTGTTTTTT.

The chain has TRBV29-1 and TRBJ2-3; 8 bases match TRBD2. This CDR3 region has 14 residues. Germline lookup yields CDR1 SQVTM and CDR2 ANQGSEA. J was trimmed by 5 bases and V by 5 bases; bases with no gene match: 9. CDR3 nucleotides: TGCAGCGTTCAATTTGCGGGGGGTTTAGATACGCAGTATTTT. As protein: CSVQFAGGLDTQYF.

The rearrangement uses TRBV2 and TRBJ2-5; D uncertain. Trimming removed 6 bases from V and 3 bases from J, with 11 bases in between. The germline gives CDR1 SNHLY, CDR2 FYNNEI. There are 13 residues in the CDR3. This chain's CDR3 is CASSRFAEETQYF. CDR3 nucleotides: TGTGCCAGCAGCCGGTTTGCCGAAGAGACCCAGTACTTC. The full variable domain, its missing parts supplied by reference TRBV2 and TRBJ2-5, is EPEVTQTPSHQVTQMGQEVILRCVPISNHLYFYWYRQILGQKVEFLVSFYNNEISEKSEIFDDQFSVERPDGSNFTLKIRSTKLEDSAMYFCASSRFAEETQYFGPGTRLLVL.

The chain recombines TRBV2 with TRBJ2-2; no definite D call. The V gene's germline CDR1 is SNHLY and CDR2 FYNNEI. This CDR3 is built from 13 residues. The V gene lost 5 bases and the J gene lost 1 base, with 5 bases spanning the gap. The DNA for the CDR3 is TGTGCCAGCAGTCCACAGAACACCGGGGAGCTGTTTTTT. Its translation: CASSPQNTGELFF.

This clonotype was observed a handful of times. The chain links TRBV5-5 to TRBJ2-1; no clear D. The germline gives CDR1 SGHKS, CDR2 YYEKEE (reference sequence). The V and J ends lost 6 bases and 7 bases respectively, with 20 bases between them. The CDR3 is 15 amino acids. As DNA, the CDR3 is TGTGCCAGCACCCGGATCGGCCTTAACAAGAATGAGCAGTTCTTC. This sequence encodes CASTRIGLNKNEQFF.

J is TRBJ2-1 and V is TRBV12-3 or TRBV12-4, with a tentative D call TRBD2 (6 bases). V dropped 5 bases and J dropped 7 bases, with 18 bases sitting between them. The CDR3 totals 15 residues. CDR3 protein: CASSAWGGLENEQFF. In DNA, the CDR3 is TGTGCCAGCAGTGCCTGGGGAGGCCTTGAAAATGAGCAGTTCTTC.

In its sample, this clonotype was seen once. The chain couples TRBV15 to TRBJ1-5, with D perhaps matching TRBD1 (5 bases). The germline V and J ends were trimmed by 6 bases and 5 bases, with 11 bases remaining between them. Per the germline V gene, CDR1 is LNHNV and CDR2 is YYDKDF (reference sequence). The CDR3 spans 13 residues. The CDR3 loop reads CATRQGLYQPQHF. Written as DNA, the CDR3 is TGTGCCACCAGGCAGGGCTTGTATCAGCCCCAGCATTTT.

The genes are TRBV19 and TRBJ2-7; 12 bases are a match to TRBD2. The CDR3 runs to 16 residues. CDR1 and CDR2 (germline): LNHDA, SQIVND (reference sequence). The V gene end was trimmed by 5 bases and the J gene end by 2 bases; junction bases not matched to a gene: 7. The CDR3 spells CASSPQTSGRAYEQYF. The CDR3 nucleotides are TGTGCCAGTAGTCCCCAGACTAGCGGGAGAGCCTACGAGCAGTACTTC.

The chain links TRBV5-5 to TRBJ1-1, with D hard to call. There are 15 residues in the CDR3. Germline V gives CDR1 SGHKS, CDR2 YYEKEE (reference sequence). V was trimmed by 2 bases and J by 4 bases, leaving 15 bases between them. CDR3 loop: CASSLGQTTGTEAFF. As DNA, the CDR3 is TGTGCCAGCAGCTTAGGCCAAACCACTGGCACTGAAGCTTTCTTT.

This chain uses TRBV4-1 with TRBJ2-7; TRBD2 might be the D (6 bases). Germline V gene sequence: CDR1 MGHRA, CDR2 YSYEKL. This CDR3 contains 13 residues. V gave up 3 bases and J gave up 4 bases, with 10 bases separating them. CDR3 loop: CASSHGRKYEQYF. The CDR3 bases are TGCGCCAGCAGCCATGGGAGGAAGTACGAGCAGTACTTC.

The CDR3 protein is CSVEGRTGVSVDEQFF. In DNA, the CDR3 is TGCAGCGTTGAAGGTCGGACAGGGGTGTCGGTCGATGAGCAGTTCTTC. The V and J genes are TRBV29-1 and TRBJ2-1; 9 bases line up with TRBD1. CDR3 length equals 16 residues. V lost 1 base, J lost 8 bases, and 12 bases stayed unmatched. Per the germline V gene, CDR1 is SQVTM and CDR2 is ANQGSEA.

The chain carries TRBV25-1 and TRBJ2-1, with D possibly matching TRBD2 (6 bases). This CDR3 spans 17 amino acids. CDR1 MGHDK and CDR2 SYGVNS come from the germline V gene. Trimming pared 1 base from V and 8 bases from J, leaving 21 bases between. The CDR3 region is CASSEFGGAGTGDEQFF. The CDR3 region has the DNA TGTGCCAGCAGTGAATTCGGTGGGGCGGGGACGGGGGATGAGCAGTTCTTC.

This clonotype occurred once. The chain joins TRBV6-1 to TRBJ2-2; 7 bases align to TRBD2. With 9 bases clipped from V and 3 bases from J, the junction kept 10 bases outside the gene matches. The CDR3 sequence is 15 residues long. CDR1 and CDR2 (germline): MNHNS, SASEGT. The CDR3 sequence: CASLSGEGHTGELFF. For the CDR3, the DNA is TGTGCCAGTCTGTCGGGGGAGGGCCACACCGGGGAGCTGTTTTTT.

This chain connects TRBV20-1 to TRBJ1-3; D is undetermined. Germline CDR1 DFQATT, CDR2 SNEGSKA (reference sequence). V lost 3 bases and J lost 0, with 6 bases in between. The CDR3 totals 13 residues. CDR3 coding DNA: TGCAGTGCTAGGGACTACTCTGGAAACACCATATATTTT. Residues: CSARDYSGNTIYF.

This sequence joins TRBV6-5 and TRBJ1-1, with 7 bases aligning to TRBD1. J lost 4 bases, V lost 6 bases, and 8 bases had no gene match. The CDR3 runs to 14 residues. Germline V CDR1 and CDR2: MNHEY, SVGAGI. CDR3 in DNA: TGTGCCAGCAGGTACAGGGGTAGGGGCACTGAAGCTTTCTTT. Residues: CASRYRGRGTEAFF.

This clonotype was seen a single time. This chain joins TRBV10-1 and TRBJ2-1; TRBD2 aligns across 8 bases. Germline CDR1 is WNHNN and CDR2 is SYGVQD (reference sequence). This CDR3 spans 13 amino acids. J gave up 8 bases and V 4 bases, and 4 bases lay outside the gene matches. The CDR3: CASSGLAGHEQFF. DNA of the CDR3: TGCGCCAGCAGTGGGTTAGCGGGACATGAGCAGTTCTTC.

The rearrangement links TRBV9 to TRBJ2-1, with D tentatively TRBD1 or TRBD2 (5 bases each). Germline CDR1 reads SGDLS; CDR2 reads YYNGEE. The V end was cut by 0 bases, the J end by 9 bases, with 16 bases between. The CDR3 has 15 residues. CDR3 sequence reads: CASSVEGSNFGEQFF. CDR3 DNA: TGTGCCAGCAGCGTAGAGGGGAGCAACTTCGGTGAGCAGTTCTTC.

The chain recombines TRBV23-1 with TRBJ1-5; the D is unclear. TRBV23-1 is known as an ORF, though its function is uncertain. V was pared by 4 bases and J by 3 bases, with 7 bases between. This CDR3 has 13 residues. CDR3 region: CASSPLFNQPQHF. The DNA of the CDR3 is TGCGCCAGCAGTCCTCTATTCAATCAGCCCCAGCATTTT.

The J gene is TRBJ2-7, the V gene TRBV11-1, with 7 bases aligning to TRBD1. CDR1 is SGHAT and CDR2 is FQDESV in the germline V gene (reference sequence). CDR3 length: 15 amino acids. V lost 7 bases, J lost 6 bases, and 15 bases stayed unmatched. The CDR3 region has the DNA TGTGCCAGCACCCGAGTGACAGGGACGACTGGCGAGCAGTACGTC. It specifies CASTRVTGTTGEQYV.

The chain uses TRBV25-1 and TRBJ1-3, with a weak D call TRBD1 (5 bases). Germline CDR1 MGHDK, CDR2 SYGVNS. The CDR3 contains 15 residues. The V and J ends lost 0 bases and 4 bases respectively, with 10 bases between them. CDR3 residues: CASSEYGGFGNTIYF. Here the CDR3 DNA reads TGTGCCAGCAGTGAATACGGGGGGTTCGGAAACACCATATATTTT.

The rearrangement uses TRBV29-1 and TRBJ1-4, with D unresolved. CDR3 length equals 13 residues. Looked up from germline, CDR1 is SQVTM and CDR2 is ANQGSEA. V dropped 4 bases and J dropped 8 bases, with 14 bases sitting between them. CDR3 amino acids: CSVARRKGEKLFF. The CDR3 nucleotides are TGCAGCGTTGCCCGAAGGAAGGGAGAAAAACTGTTTTTT.